A selection of T cell receptor beta chains follows, all from one sample in a study of lymphopenia after photon versus proton radiotherapy. Assay: immunoSEQ multiplex PCR; the TCRdb copy retains only in-frame clones and omits some. The table lists around 150,000 clones, 75% to 90% of them singletons. This material consisted of peripheral blood, taken from a patient treated with photon-based radiotherapy. Receptors originate from a man aged 50-59 years with gastric cancer. The CDR3 runs from the conserved cysteine through the conserved F or W. D genes are given only for firm matches.

D | J | V | CDR3 | DNA
TRBD1 | TRBJ1-1 | TRBV19 | CASSQGANTEAFF | TGTGCCAGTAGTCAGGGGGCGAATACTGAAGCTTTCTTT
NA | TRBJ2-2 | TRBV6-1 | CASSELGATGELFF | TGTGCCAGCAGTGAACTGGGGGCCACGGGGGAGCTGTTTTTT
TRBD2 | TRBJ2-3 | TRBV7-2 | CASSLQLAGGTDTQYF | TGTGCCAGCAGCTTGCAGCTAGCGGGAGGAACAGATACGCAGTATTTT
TRBD2 | TRBJ2-2 | TRBV9 | CASSVRLAADTGELFF | TGTGCCAGCAGCGTCCGACTAGCGGCAGACACCGGGGAGCTGTTTTTT
NA | TRBJ2-3 | TRBV29-1 | CSVEGRYTDTQYF | TGCAGCGTCGAGGGGAGATACACAGATACGCAGTATTTT
TRBD1 | TRBJ1-2 | TRBV28 | CASSTGQGPGYTF | TGTGCCAGCAGTACCGGACAGGGACCTGGCTACACCTTC
NA | TRBJ1-1 | TRBV7-9 | CASSPWDVAEAFF | TGTGCCAGCAGCCCCTGGGACGTCGCTGAAGCTTTCTTT
TRBD1 | TRBJ1-6 | TRBV29-1 | CSAGDSNSPLHF | TGCAGCGCGGGGGACAGCAATTCACCCCTCCACTTT
NA | TRBJ1-5 | TRBV4-1 | CASSQGTIDQPQHF | TGCGCCAGCAGCCAAGGGACGATTGATCAGCCCCAGCATTTT
TRBD1 | TRBJ1-1 | TRBV5-1 | CASRKSLGQGALSGTEAFF | TGCGCCAGCCGCAAGAGCCTAGGACAGGGGGCTTTGTCTGGTACTGAAGCTTTCTTT
NA | TRBJ2-2 | TRBV7-2 | CASVLITGELFF | TGTGCCAGCGTCCTCATCACCGGGGAGCTGTTTTTT
TRBD2 | TRBJ2-2 | TRBV7-6 | CASSLGLAGLTGELFF | TGTGCCAGCAGCTTAGGACTAGCGGGACTTACCGGGGAGCTGTTTTTT
NA | TRBJ1-2 | TRBV7-9 | CASSLRSVEGYTF | TGTGCCAGCAGCTTAAGGTCGGTTGAGGGCTACACCTTC
NA | TRBJ2-7 | TRBV7-2 | CASSRSSFSYEQYF | TGTGCCAGCAGCCGGTCTTCTTTCTCCTACGAGCAGTACTTC
TRBD1 | TRBJ1-1 | TRBV5-6 | CASSLGRGRTEAFF | TGTGCCAGCAGCTTAGGTAGGGGGCGAACTGAAGCTTTCTTT
NA | TRBJ1-5 | TRBV5-5 | CASSLVAQIQPQHF | TGTGCCAGCAGCTTGGTAGCTCAAATACAGCCCCAGCATTTT